This passage covers 8 T cell receptor beta chains from one sample sequenced in a study of CXCR3-negative and CXCR3-positive naive CD8 T cells. The TRB libraries of cDNA were built by UMI-labeled 5' RACE. TCRdb re-called the 5' RACE reads and gives one entry per CDR3 protein, without DNA. Across about 40,000 distinct CDR3 sequences, the top ten clones capture more than 7% of the sample. Sequences were obtained from memory CD8+ T cells from blood. Source of these receptors: a human donor in good health. Some clones in this sample may be carry-over from other donors' samples.

The rearrangement uses TRBV4-1 and TRBJ2-1. This CDR3 region has 12 residues. Per the germline V gene, CDR1 is MGHRA and CDR2 is YSYEKL. The CDR3 reads CASSQWGNEQFF.

V is TRBV7-9 and J is TRBJ1-2. The CDR3 is 15 residues long. Germline V gene data show CDR1 as SEHNR and CDR2 as FQNEAQ (reference sequence). The CDR3 spells CASSTFLQLGVGYTF.

The rearrangement joins TRBV29-1 to TRBJ2-3; the D call of TRBD2 rests on TCRdb alone, since no DNA is present to check it. Per germline, CDR1 SQVTM and CDR2 ANQGSEA. This CDR3 spans 14 amino acids. CDR3: CSVSVAGGTDTQYF.

The J gene is TRBJ2-2, the V gene TRBV6-5; the TCRdb D gene call, TRBD2, has no DNA to confirm it. Looked up from germline, CDR1 is MNHEY and CDR2 is SVGAGI. This CDR3 contains 13 residues. The CDR3 is CASNSGDAGELFF.

This chain links TRBV25-1 with TRBJ2-3; TCRdb designates TRBD2, a call that cannot be tested without DNA. Germline CDR1 and CDR2: MGHDK and SYGVNS. There are 17 residues in the CDR3. The CDR3 loop reads CASSEFLAGGTSYTQYF.

The J gene is TRBJ2-7, the V gene TRBV7-2; there is no DNA to check the TCRdb D call of TRBD1. The CDR3 is made up of 15 amino acids. Germline V lookup: CDR1 SGHTA, CDR2 FQGNSA. The CDR3: CASSQTGGLGDEQYF.

The genes are TRBV27 and TRBJ2-3; the D call of TRBD2 rests on TCRdb alone, since no DNA is present to check it. This CDR3 contains 17 residues. Germline lookup yields CDR1 MNHEY and CDR2 SMNVEV (reference sequence). The CDR3 spells CASSLSGGRVVTDTQYF.

The chain carries TRBV7-7 and TRBJ2-1. Germline V gene lookup returns CDR1 SSHAT and CDR2 FNYEAQ (reference sequence). The CDR3 totals 15 residues. CDR3 residues: CASSPDSSSYNEQFF.